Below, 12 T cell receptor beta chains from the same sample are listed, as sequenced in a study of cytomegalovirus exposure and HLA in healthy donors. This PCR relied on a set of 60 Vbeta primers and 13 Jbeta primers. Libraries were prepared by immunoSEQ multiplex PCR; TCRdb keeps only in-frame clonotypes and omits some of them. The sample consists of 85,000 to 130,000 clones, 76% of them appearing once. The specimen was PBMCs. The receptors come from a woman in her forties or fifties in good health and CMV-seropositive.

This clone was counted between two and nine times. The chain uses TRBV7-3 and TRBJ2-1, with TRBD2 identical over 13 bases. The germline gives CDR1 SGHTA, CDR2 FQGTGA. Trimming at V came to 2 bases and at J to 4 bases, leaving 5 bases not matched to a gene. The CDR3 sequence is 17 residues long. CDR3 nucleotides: TGTGCCAGCAGCTTAGGCCTACTAGCGGGAGGGTACAATGAGCAGTTCTTC. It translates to CASSLGLLAGGYNEQFF. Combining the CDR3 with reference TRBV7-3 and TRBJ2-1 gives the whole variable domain GAGVSQTPSNKVTEKGKYVELRCDPISGHTALYWYRQSLGQGPEFLIYFQGTGAADDSGLPNDRFFAVRPEGSVSTLKIQRTERGDSAVYLCASSLGLLAGGYNEQFFGPGTRLTVL.

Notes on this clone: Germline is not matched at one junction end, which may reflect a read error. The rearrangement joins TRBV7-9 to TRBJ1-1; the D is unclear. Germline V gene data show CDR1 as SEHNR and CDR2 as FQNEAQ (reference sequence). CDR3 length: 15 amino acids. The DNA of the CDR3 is TGTTCCAGCAGCGCCCAAGGGAGTAGGCGAACTGAAGCTTTCTTT. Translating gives CSSSAQGSRRTEAFF.

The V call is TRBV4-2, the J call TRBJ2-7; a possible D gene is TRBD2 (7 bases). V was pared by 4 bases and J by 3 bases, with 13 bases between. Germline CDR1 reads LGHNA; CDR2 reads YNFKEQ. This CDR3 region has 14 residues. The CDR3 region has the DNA TGTGCCAGCAGCCCCAGGAGGGGGGGCTACGAGCAGTACTTC. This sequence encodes CASSPRRGGYEQYF.

In DNA, the CDR3 is TGTGCCAGCAGCGAGGGACAGGGGTCTCGTCAGCCCCAGCATTTT. Residues: CASSEGQGSRQPQHF. The rearrangement joins TRBV7-9 to TRBJ1-5; TRBD1 aligns across 10 bases. J gave up 6 bases and V 5 bases, and 7 bases lay outside the gene matches. The CDR3 has 15 residues. Per the germline V gene, CDR1 is SEHNR and CDR2 is FQNEAQ (reference sequence).

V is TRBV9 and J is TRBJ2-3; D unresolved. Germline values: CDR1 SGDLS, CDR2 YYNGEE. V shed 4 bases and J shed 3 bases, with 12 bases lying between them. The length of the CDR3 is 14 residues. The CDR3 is CASSPRHVTDTQYF. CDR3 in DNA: TGTGCCAGCAGCCCTCGACATGTGACAGATACGCAGTATTTT.

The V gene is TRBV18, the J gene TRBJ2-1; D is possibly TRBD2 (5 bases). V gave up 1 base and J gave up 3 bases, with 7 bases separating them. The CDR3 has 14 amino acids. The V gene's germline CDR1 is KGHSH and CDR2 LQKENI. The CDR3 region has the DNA TGTGCCAGCTCACCACAGCGGATCTACAATGAGCAGTTCTTC. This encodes CASSPQRIYNEQFF.

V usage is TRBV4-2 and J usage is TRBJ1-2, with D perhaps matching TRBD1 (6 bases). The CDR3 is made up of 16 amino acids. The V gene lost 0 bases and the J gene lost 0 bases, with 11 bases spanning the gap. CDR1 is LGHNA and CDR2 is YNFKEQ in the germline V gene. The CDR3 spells CASSQEKKGANYGYTF. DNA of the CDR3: TGTGCCAGCAGCCAAGAAAAAAAGGGGGCTAACTATGGCTACACCTTC.

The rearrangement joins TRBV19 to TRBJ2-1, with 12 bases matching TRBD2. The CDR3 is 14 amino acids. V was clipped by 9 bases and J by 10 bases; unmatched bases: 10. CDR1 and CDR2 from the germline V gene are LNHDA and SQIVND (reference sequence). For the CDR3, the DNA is TGTGCCAGCCTACGACTAGCGGGGGCCGGGGAGCAGTTCTTC. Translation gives CASLRLAGAGEQFF.

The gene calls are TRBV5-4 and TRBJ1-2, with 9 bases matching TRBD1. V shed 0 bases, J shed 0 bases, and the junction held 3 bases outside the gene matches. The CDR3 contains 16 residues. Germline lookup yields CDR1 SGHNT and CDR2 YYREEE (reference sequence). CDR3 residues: CASSLAGQGTNYGYTF. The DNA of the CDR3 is TGTGCCAGCAGCTTGGCGGGACAGGGAACTAACTATGGCTACACCTTC. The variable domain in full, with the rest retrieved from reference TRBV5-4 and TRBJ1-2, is ETGVTQSPTHLIKTRGQQVTLRCSSQSGHNTVSWYQQALGQGPQFIFQYYREEENGRGNFPPRFSGLQFPNYSSELNVNALELDDSALYLCASSLAGQGTNYGYTFGSGTRLTVV.

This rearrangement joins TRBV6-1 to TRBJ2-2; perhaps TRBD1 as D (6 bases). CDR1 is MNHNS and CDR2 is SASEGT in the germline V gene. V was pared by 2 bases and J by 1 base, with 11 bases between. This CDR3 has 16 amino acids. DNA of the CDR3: TGTGCCAGCAGTGAACGCTCGGGACAGAACACCGGGGAGCTGTTTTTT. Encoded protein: CASSERSGQNTGELFF.

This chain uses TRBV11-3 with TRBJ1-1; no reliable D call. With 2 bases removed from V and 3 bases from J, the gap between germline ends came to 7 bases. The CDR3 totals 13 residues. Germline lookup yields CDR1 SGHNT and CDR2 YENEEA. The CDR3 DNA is TGTGCCAGCAGCTTAAGGAGGGACACTGAAGCTTTCTTT. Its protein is CASSLRRDTEAFF.

CDR3 sequence reads: CASSGLGTVFNEQFF. DNA for the CDR3: TGTGCCAGCTCGGGGCTCGGGACAGTGTTCAATGAGCAGTTCTTC. This rearrangement joins TRBV13 to TRBJ2-1, with 7 bases aligning to TRBD1. CDR3 size: 15 residues. V trimming: 8 bases; J trimming: 6 bases; junction bases outside the gene matches: 13. Germline-derived CDR1 and CDR2 are PRHDT and FYEKMQ (reference sequence).